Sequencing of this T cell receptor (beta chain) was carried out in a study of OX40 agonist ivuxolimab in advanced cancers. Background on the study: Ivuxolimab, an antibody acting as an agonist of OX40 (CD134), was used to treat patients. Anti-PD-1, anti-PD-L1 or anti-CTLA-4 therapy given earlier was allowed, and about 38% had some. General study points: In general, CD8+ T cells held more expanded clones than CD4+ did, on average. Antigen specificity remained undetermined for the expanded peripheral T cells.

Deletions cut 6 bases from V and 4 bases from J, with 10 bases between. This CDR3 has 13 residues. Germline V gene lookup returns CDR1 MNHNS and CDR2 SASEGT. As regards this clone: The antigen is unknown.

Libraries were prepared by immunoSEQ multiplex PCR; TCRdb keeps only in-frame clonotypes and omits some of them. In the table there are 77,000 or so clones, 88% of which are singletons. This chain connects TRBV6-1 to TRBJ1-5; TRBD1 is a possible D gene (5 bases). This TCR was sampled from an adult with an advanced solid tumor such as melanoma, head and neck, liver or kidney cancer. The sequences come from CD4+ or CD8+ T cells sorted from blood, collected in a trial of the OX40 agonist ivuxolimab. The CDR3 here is CASRWDGNQPQHF. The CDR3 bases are TGTGCCAGCAGATGGGACGGGAATCAGCCCCAGCATTTT.